This TCR beta chain derives from a study of T cells in tuberculosis. Study outcomes and limitations: Cases with active tuberculosis were adults, while controls were adolescents. Smaller alpha distances in active tuberculosis partly reflected shorter CDR3-alpha lengths.

Here immunoSEQ multiplex PCR was the method, and the copy in TCRdb shows in-frame clones only, minus some. The table lists under 40,000 clones, around 94% of them singletons. At study entry, adolescents had tuberculin skin tests and IGRA screening. Each clinical donor contributed on average around 97,000 T cells from unsorted cryopreserved PBMC. CDR3 length equals 16 residues. V was shortened by 0 bases and J by 6 bases, with 19 bases between the two germline ends. The germline gives CDR1 SGDLS, CDR2 YYNGEE. This clone was seen a few times. The antigen is not known. Sequenced material: PBMCs. J is TRBJ2-7 and V is TRBV9; tentatively, D is TRBD2 (6 bases). The receptor was isolated from a donor between 10 and 29 years old with latent tuberculosis or without tuberculosis infection. CDR3 amino acids: CASSVEAGRGRGEQYF. CDR3 in DNA: TGTGCCAGCAGCGTAGAGGCGGGAAGGGGTAGAGGCGAGCAGTACTTC.